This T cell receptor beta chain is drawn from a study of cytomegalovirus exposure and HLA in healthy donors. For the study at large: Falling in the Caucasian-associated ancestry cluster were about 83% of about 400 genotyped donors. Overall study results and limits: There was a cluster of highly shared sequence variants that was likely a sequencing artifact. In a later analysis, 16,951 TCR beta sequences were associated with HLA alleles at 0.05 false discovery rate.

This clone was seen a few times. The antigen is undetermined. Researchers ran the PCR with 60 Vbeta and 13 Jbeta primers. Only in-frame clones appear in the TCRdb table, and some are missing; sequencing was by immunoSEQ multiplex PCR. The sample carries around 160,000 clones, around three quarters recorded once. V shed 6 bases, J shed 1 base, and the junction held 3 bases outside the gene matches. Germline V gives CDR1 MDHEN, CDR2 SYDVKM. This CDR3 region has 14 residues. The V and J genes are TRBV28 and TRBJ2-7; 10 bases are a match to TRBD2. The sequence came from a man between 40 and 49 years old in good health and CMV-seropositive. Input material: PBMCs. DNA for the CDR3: TGTGCCAGCAGCCCAGCGGGAGGGTCCTACGAGCAGTACTTC. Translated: CASSPAGGSYEQYF.